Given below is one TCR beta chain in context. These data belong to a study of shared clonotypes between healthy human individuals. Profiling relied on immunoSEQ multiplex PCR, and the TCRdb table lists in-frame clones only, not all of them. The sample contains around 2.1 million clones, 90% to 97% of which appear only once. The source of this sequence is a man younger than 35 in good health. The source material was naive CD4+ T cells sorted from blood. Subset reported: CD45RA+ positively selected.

In nucleotides, the CDR3 is TGTGCCAGCAGGTTAGAGATTGAGTTCTTC. It yields the protein CASRLEIEFF. The V gene is TRBV6-5, the J gene TRBJ2-1; D ambiguous. The CDR3 is 10 amino acids. The germline V gene has CDR1 MNHEY and CDR2 SVGAGI. Trimming left V 6 bases short and J 14 bases short, with 11 bases between.